Listed below are T cell receptor beta chains from one sample, sequenced in a study of blood T cells in healthy people across ages. Via MiXCR, TCRdb re-called the 5' RACE reads, giving one row per CDR3 protein. The sample shows roughly 500,000 distinct CDR3 sequences, less than 25% of them seen only once. This sample was shared with a second study, whose subject was T cells of mothers and their children.

Sequences were obtained from blood. The receptors come from a boy between 10 and 17 years old in good health. Each CDR3 is given with its conserved first and last residue. Clone size appears in some rows only: once, few, many, or a class for an expanded clone.

v_call,j_call,clone_size,cdr3_aa
TRBV6-2/TRBV6-3,TRBJ2-3,.,CASSRGVIVSTDTQYF
TRBV15,TRBJ1-2,.,CATSRGDSYYGYTF
TRBV20-1,TRBJ1-2,.,CSALIAGLKGYTF
TRBV5-4,TRBJ1-1,.,CASSLEVGRWDTEAFF
TRBV7-2,TRBJ2-1,few,CASSRHYEGGGGNEQFF
TRBV9,TRBJ2-7,few,CASSVALADPYEQYF
TRBV19,TRBJ1-5,.,CASSIRDRAFSNQPQHF
TRBV29-1,TRBJ2-2,.,CSVSTTGPGTGELFF
TRBV7-6,TRBJ2-5,.,CASSLGGLLVQETQYF
TRBV6-5,TRBJ2-3,few,CASGLRESTDTQYF
TRBV19,TRBJ1-2,.,CASNEGEGYTF
TRBV28,TRBJ2-7,once,CASSLGATEQYF
TRBV2,TRBJ2-3,.,CASVVTLLRADTQYF